This entry describes one TCR beta chain. This record belongs to a study of patients and donors after allogeneic stem cell transplantation. One entry per CDR3 protein results from TCRdb running MiXCR on the RT-PCR reads. Of about 160,000 distinct CDR3 sequences listed, over 30% are singletons. The TCR comes from a human donor who was either an allogeneic HSCT recipient or a stem cell or donor lymphocyte infusion donor (not recorded which). It is not recorded whose cells these are; they may come from a transplant donor. The sample comprised blood, either unsorted or a sorted T cell fraction (not recorded which).

Written as DNA, the CDR3 is TGTGCCAGCAGGACAGGGCCCGGGGAGCTGTTTTTT. This gives the protein CASRTGPGELFF. The rearrangement uses TRBV12-3 or TRBV12-4 and TRBJ2-2, with 7 bases matching TRBD1. CDR3 length equals 12 residues. V trimming: 6 bases; J trimming: 6 bases; junction bases outside the gene matches: 1.